Presented here are 21 T cell receptor beta chains from one specimen sequenced in a study of a mutant IDH1 vaccine in newly diagnosed glioma. Profiled with immunoSEQ multiplex PCR; TCRdb holds only in-frame clones, not every one. The profile covers about 42,000 clones, with around 83% appearing a single time and roughly 4.6% taken by the ten largest. Their antigens remain unidentified. Regarding time point: week 35, safety follow-up. One vaccine dose held 300 ug of mutant IDH1 20-mer peptide and came with topical imiquimod. The starting material was PBMCs, obtained from a glioma patient whose treatment included an IDH1 peptide vaccine. These receptors originate from a woman aged 45-60 years with glioma.

This clone was counted a single time. The chain combines TRBV9 with TRBJ1-1; 7 positions agree with TRBD1. Germline CDR1 reads SGDLS; CDR2 reads YYNGEE. Trimming cost V 0 bases and J 6 bases; bases outside gene matches: 5. CDR3 length: 14 amino acids. In DNA, the CDR3 is TGTGCCAGCAGCGTAGAGGACAGGAGCTCTGAAGCTTTCTTT. Translating gives CASSVEDRSSEAFF.

The chain employs TRBV28 and TRBJ1-1; 7 positions match TRBD1. Germline CDR1 reads MDHEN; CDR2 reads SYDVKM. V gave up 6 bases and J gave up 3 bases; unmatched junction bases: 13. CDR3 length equals 16 residues. CDR3 in amino acids: CASREILGGADTEAFF. The CDR3 region has the DNA TGTGCCAGCAGGGAGATTTTAGGGGGCGCGGACACTGAAGCTTTCTTT. Drawing the rest from reference TRBV28 and TRBJ1-1, the complete variable domain is DVKVTQSSRYLVKRTGEKVFLECVQDMDHENMFWYRQDPGLGLRLIYFSYDVKMKEKGDIPEGYSVSREKKERFSLILESASTNQTSMYLCASREILGGADTEAFFGQGTRLTVV.

The chain is built from TRBV5-1 and TRBJ1-5, with D perhaps matching TRBD1 (6 bases). Between the trimmed V and J ends, which lost 0 bases and 6 bases, there was a span of 13 bases. CDR1 is SGHRS and CDR2 is YFSETQ in the germline V gene. The CDR3 has 15 residues. CDR3 region: CASSLESGALQPQHF. CDR3 sequence (DNA): TGCGCCAGCAGCTTGGAATCGGGGGCCCTTCAGCCCCAGCATTTT. Together with reference TRBV5-1 and TRBJ1-5, the CDR3 gives the full variable domain: KAGVTQTPRYLIKTRGQQVTLSCSPISGHRSVSWYQQTPGQGLQFLFEYFSETQRNKGNFPGRFSGRQFSNSRSEMNVSTLELGDSALYLCASSLESGALQPQHFGDGTRLSIL.

As DNA, the CDR3 is TGTGCCAGCAGCGTGGGCGGACGAGGCTCCTACGAGCAGTACTTC. It specifies CASSVGGRGSYEQYF. The chain combines TRBV9 with TRBJ2-7, with D hard to call. The V and J ends lost 2 bases and 0 bases respectively, with 12 bases between them. Germline lookup yields CDR1 SGDLS and CDR2 YYNGEE. The CDR3 is 15 amino acids. The whole variable domain, remainder taken from reference TRBV9 and TRBJ2-7, is DSGVTQTPKHLITATGQRVTLRCSPRSGDLSVYWYQQSLDQGLQFLIQYYNGEERAKGNILERFSAQQFPDLHSELNLSSLELGDSALYFCASSVGGRGSYEQYFGPGTRLTVT.

V and J are TRBV7-9 and TRBJ2-7; D unresolved. This CDR3 contains 13 residues. The V end was cut by 5 bases, the J end by 3 bases, with 11 bases between. Germline V gene data show CDR1 as SEHNR and CDR2 as FQNEAQ (reference sequence). CDR3 coding DNA: TGTGCCAGCAGCCCGAAGGCAGGCTACGAGCAGTACTTC. Its translation is CASSPKAGYEQYF.

The rearrangement links TRBV30 to TRBJ2-3, with 10 bases aligning to TRBD1. V trimming: 3 bases; J trimming: 9 bases; junction bases outside the gene matches: 6. CDR3 length: 13 amino acids. CDR1 and CDR2 from the germline V gene are GTSNPN and SVGIG (reference sequence). CDR3 amino acids: CAWREGGQGTQYF. The DNA of the CDR3 is TGTGCCTGGAGGGAGGGGGGACAGGGGACGCAGTATTTT.

This chain connects TRBV9 to TRBJ2-7, with D possibly matching TRBD1 (6 bases). Germline CDR1 is SGDLS and CDR2 is YYNGEE. CDR3 size: 16 residues. Trimming left V 0 bases short and J 0 bases short, with 13 bases between. DNA of the CDR3: TGTGCCAGCAGCGTAGGGCAGGGGATAGGCTCCTACGAGCAGTACTTC. Protein: CASSVGQGIGSYEQYF.

This chain links TRBV12-2 with TRBJ1-1. TRBV12-2 is tagged as a pseudogene. The CDR3 covers 15 residues. The CDR3, as DNA: TGTGCAAGGCATAACCGAGGTGGGGTGGACACTGAAGCTTTCTTT. It is translated as CARHNRGGVDTEAFF.

The gene calls are TRBV6-1 and TRBJ1-5; the match to TRBD1 covers 7 bases. The CDR3 totals 15 residues. Looked up from germline, CDR1 is MNHNS and CDR2 is SASEGT. Trimming took 6 bases from V and 3 from J; bases not matched to a gene: 8. CDR3: CASSADREYNQPQHF. The CDR3 region has the DNA TGTGCCAGCAGCGCCGACAGGGAGTACAATCAGCCCCAGCATTTT.

The chain employs TRBV9 and TRBJ2-7, with unresolved D. Germline V CDR1 and CDR2: SGDLS, YYNGEE. Trimming pared 3 bases from V and 6 bases from J, leaving 13 bases between. This CDR3 comprises 13 residues. The CDR3 here is CASSADFYAEQYF. The DNA for the CDR3 is TGTGCCAGCAGCGCCGACTTTTATGCCGAGCAGTACTTC.

The chain uses TRBV6-5 and TRBJ2-1; maybe TRBD1 (5 bases). Germline V gives CDR1 MNHEY, CDR2 SVGAGI. Between the trimmed V and J ends, which lost 2 bases and 9 bases, there was a span of 17 bases. This CDR3 comprises 15 residues. This CDR3 reads CASSYAQGVVGEQFF. DNA of the CDR3: TGTGCCAGCAGTTACGCCCAAGGGGTTGTGGGTGAGCAGTTCTTC.

This chain connects TRBV13 to TRBJ2-5; no definite D call. The CDR3 extends over 12 amino acids. Germline assignment: CDR1 PRHDT and CDR2 FYEKMQ (reference sequence). V gave up 5 bases and J gave up 4 bases, with 8 bases separating them. The CDR3 here is CASSGSGETQYF. The CDR3 DNA reads TGTGCCAGCAGCGGCTCGGGAGAGACCCAGTACTTC.

V gene TRBV30 combines with J gene TRBJ1-4; TRBD1 matches at 7 bases. CDR1 is GTSNPN, CDR2 SVGIG, per germline (reference sequence). The length of the CDR3 is 13 residues. Losses at the gene ends were 4 bases for V and 8 bases for J; bases not matched to a gene: 7. This chain's CDR3 is CAWKGASLEKLFF. The CDR3, as DNA: TGTGCCTGGAAGGGGGCCTCGCTGGAAAAACTGTTTTTT.

The rearrangement uses TRBV18 and TRBJ1-4, with unresolved D. The CDR3 sequence is 13 residues long. V dropped 8 bases and J dropped 7 bases, with 14 bases sitting between them. The germline V gene has CDR1 KGHSH and CDR2 LQKENI. CDR3: CASRVGFGEKLFF. The CDR3 coding sequence is TGTGCCAGCCGAGTAGGTTTCGGTGAAAAACTGTTTTTT.

V is TRBV7-9 and J is TRBJ1-2; possible D gene TRBD1, 5 bases. V lost 4 bases and J 8 bases, leaving 17 bases between the germline ends. There are 14 residues in the CDR3. Germline CDR1 reads SEHNR; CDR2 reads FQNEAQ (reference sequence). CDR3 in DNA: TGTGCCAGCAGCTACCTCTCAGGGACGACAGGCTACACCTTC. Its translation is CASSYLSGTTGYTF.

The chain is built from TRBV5-4 and TRBJ1-6, with 7 bases aligning to TRBD1. This CDR3 spans 13 amino acids. V lost 4 bases to trimming and J lost 8 bases; unmatched junction nucleotides: 3. CDR1 and CDR2 from the germline V gene are SGHNT and YYREEE (reference sequence). The CDR3 is CASSVDRDSPLHF. As DNA, the CDR3 is TGTGCCAGCAGCGTCGACAGGGATTCACCCCTCCACTTT. The variable domain in full, completed from reference TRBV5-4 and TRBJ1-6, reads ETGVTQSPTHLIKTRGQQVTLRCSSQSGHNTVSWYQQALGQGPQFIFQYYREEENGRGNFPPRFSGLQFPNYSSELNVNALELDDSALYLCASSVDRDSPLHFGNGTRLTVT.

There are a few counts of this clone. The chain couples TRBV6-6 to TRBJ2-7; a weak D match, TRBD1 (6 bases). This CDR3 contains 16 residues. Germline values: CDR1 MNHNY, CDR2 SVGAGI (reference sequence). Trimming removed 0 bases at V and 3 bases at J, with 15 bases between. The CDR3 region is CASSYSLERGFYEQYF. As DNA, the CDR3 is TGTGCCAGCAGTTACTCTCTTGAAAGGGGGTTCTACGAGCAGTACTTC.

This chain connects TRBV5-5 to TRBJ2-7; D is undetermined. CDR1 is SGHKS, CDR2 YYEKEE, per germline (reference sequence). V gave up 4 bases and J gave up 5 bases, with 16 bases separating them. The CDR3 spans 14 residues. The chain's CDR3 is CASSPTANTHEQYF. In nucleotides, the CDR3 is TGTGCCAGCAGCCCCACCGCAAATACCCACGAGCAGTACTTC.

This CDR3 reads CASSSSGGAYEQYF. CDR3 bases: TGTGCCAGCAGTTCTAGCGGGGGCGCATACGAGCAGTACTTC. V is TRBV2 and J is TRBJ2-7, with 10 bases aligning to TRBD2. This CDR3 region has 14 residues. CDR1 is SNHLY and CDR2 is FYNNEI in the germline V gene. Unmatched junction bases numbered 5, after V lost 5 bases and J lost 4 bases.

This chain uses TRBV27 with TRBJ1-1; D possibly corresponds to TRBD1 (5 bases). Germline CDR1 is MNHEY and CDR2 is SMNVEV (reference sequence). The V end lost 7 bases, the J end lost 0 bases, and 18 bases lay between the germline ends. The CDR3 totals 16 residues. The CDR3 sequence: CASTPRGRKMNTEAFF. Here the CDR3 DNA reads TGTGCCAGCACCCCCCGGGGCAGAAAAATGAACACTGAAGCTTTCTTT.

The rearrangement joins TRBV6-5 to TRBJ1-4, with D possibly being TRBD1 (6 bases). This CDR3 is 12 amino acids long. V was pared by 11 bases and J by 8 bases, with 15 bases between. The germline V gene has CDR1 MNHEY and CDR2 SVGAGI. The chain's CDR3 is CAVRDTLEKLFF. The CDR3 nucleotides read TGTGCCGTAAGGGACACCTTGGAAAAACTGTTTTTT.